This TCR beta chain was captured by sequencing in a study of blood T cells in healthy people across ages. Overall study findings and caveats: Naive T cell percentage showed a strong correlation with TCR beta diversity.

Trimming stripped 6 bases from V and 10 bases from J, with 15 bases between. This CDR3 is built from 13 residues. CDR1 SGHTA and CDR2 FQGNSA come from the germline V gene. This clonotype was detected ten times or more. Its matching antigen is unknown. For the second PCR, which ran for roughly 7 to 11 cycles, a sample-barcoded 5' primer and a J-beta primer mix were used. Each cDNA was tagged by a template-switch adaptor containing 12 random nucleotides. TCRdb reprocessed the 5' RACE reads via MiXCR and lists one record per CDR3 protein. Of roughly 1 million distinct CDR3 sequences listed, roughly a quarter are singletons. These same records also appear under a second study, on T cells of mothers and their children. That paper notes: Detection of persistent microchimeric T cell clones did not occur.

Input material: blood. The TCR comes from a girl under 10 years old in good health. This rearrangement joins TRBV7-2 to TRBJ1-4; weak D call: TRBD1 (6 bases). The CDR3 sequence: CASSWDNDGKLFF. CDR3 in DNA: TGTGCCAGCAGTTGGGACAATGACGGAAAACTGTTTTTT.